Listed below are T cell receptor beta chains from one sample, sequenced in a study of cytomegalovirus exposure and HLA in healthy donors. Using immunoSEQ multiplex PCR, the repertoire was profiled, and TCRdb retains in-frame clones only, with some absent. Here the sample spans under 200,000 clones, 80% being singletons. Sequencing was performed on PBMCs. These receptors came from a male donor in good health and CMV-seropositive. CDR3s include the opening cysteine and the closing phenylalanine or tryptophan. The order of the fields is J gene, V gene, D gene, clone size, CDR3 DNA, CDR3 protein. The D gene is left open where the match is weak. For some rows the clone size is stated as once, few or many, or as a class when expanded; others skip it.

>TRBJ1-2|TRBV7-9|TRBD1|-
TGTGCCAGCAGCCCTACAGGGGGCAACTATGGCTACACCTTC
CASSPTGGNYGYTF
>TRBJ2-1|TRBV25-1|TRBD1|once
TGTGCCAGCAGTGAACAGGGGGCCCGGGTTTCTGAGCAGTTCTTC
CASSEQGARVSEQFF
>TRBJ1-1|TRBV7-2|TRBD1|-
TGTGCCAGCAGATCAGACAGGGTCGAAACTGAAGCTTTCTTT
CASRSDRVETEAFF
>TRBJ2-3|TRBV25-1|TRBD2|-
TGTGCCAGCAGCCGGCGGGAGGGCCGCGCAGATACGCAGTATTTT
CASSRREGRADTQYF
>TRBJ1-1|TRBV5-4|-|-
TGTGCCAGCACCGAGCGGCTATCGAACACTGAAGCTTTCTTT
CASTERLSNTEAFF
>TRBJ1-1|TRBV28|TRBD1|once
TGTGCCAGCAGTTTACCCCTACAGAGGGGGCGAGGTACTGAAGCTTTCTTT
CASSLPLQRGRGTEAFF
>TRBJ2-3|TRBV6-5|-|few
TGTGCCAGCAGTTATGTGACAGCATCTAGCACAGATACGCAGTATTTT
CASSYVTASSTDTQYF
>TRBJ1-2|TRBV2|TRBD1|-
TGTGCCAGCAGTGTAGGGACAGATTTCTCCCTAAACTATGGCTACACCTTC
CASSVGTDFSLNYGYTF
>TRBJ1-4|TRBV11-1|-|-
TGTGCCAGCAGCTTAGGAACGGGTCAAGTTGAAAAACTGTTTTTT
CASSLGTGQVEKLFF
>TRBJ2-3|TRBV10-3|TRBD2|-
TGTGCCATCAGTGAGAGGACTAGCGGCACAGATACGCAGTATTTT
CAISERTSGTDTQYF
>TRBJ2-1|TRBV27|TRBD2|-
TGTGCCAGCAGACCAGCGGGAGGCAGCTCCTACAATGAGCAGTTCTTC
CASRPAGGSSYNEQFF
>TRBJ2-5|TRBV19|-|-
TGTGCCAGTAGTATAGTCCCCACAGGGTTACAAGAGACCCAGTACTTC
CASSIVPTGLQETQYF
>TRBJ2-7|TRBV12-1|-|-
TGTGCCAGCAGCTTTACGCATACCGGAGAGTACGAGCAGTACTTC
CASSFTHTGEYEQYF
>TRBJ2-5|TRBV7-2|TRBD1|-
TGTGCCAGCAGCCTAGGTTTCCTTGGACAGGGACAAGAGACCCAGTACTTC
CASSLGFLGQGQETQYF
>TRBJ2-7|TRBV6-5|-|-
TGTGCCATTTCCCGGACAGCGAGCTCCTACGAGCAGTACTTC
CAISRTASSYEQYF
>TRBJ1-2|TRBV7-8|-|-
TGTGCCAGCGCCAGACTGTCTAACTATGGCTACACCTTC
CASARLSNYGYTF
>TRBJ2-7|TRBV6-5|TRBD1|-
TGTGCCAGCAGAGCCACAGGGGGAAATCTGGGCGAGCAGTACTTC
CASRATGGNLGEQYF
>TRBJ2-3|TRBV28|TRBD2|-
TGTGCCAACAAGGGACTAGCGGAGACAGATACGCAGTATTTT
CANKGLAETDTQYF
>TRBJ2-7|TRBV6-6|-|-
TGTGCCAGCAGTTACCTCGGTTCTTACGAGCAGTACTTC
CASSYLGSYEQYF
>TRBJ1-4|TRBV2|TRBD1|once
TGTGCCAGCAGTGAATCCGACAGGGCCTATGAAAAACTGTTTTTT
CASSESDRAYEKLFF
>TRBJ1-2|TRBV7-2|-|-
TGTGCCAGTAATGTGCAGGGAGGAATAGCTAACTATGGCTACACCTTC
CASNVQGGIANYGYTF
>TRBJ2-3|TRBV10-3|TRBD2|few
TGTGCCATCAGTGAGTTGGGACTAGCGGGAGAGGCAGATACGCAGTATTTT
CAISELGLAGEADTQYF
>TRBJ1-5|TRBV6-1|-|-
TGTGCCAGCAGTGATTGGGAGGGGAATCAGCCCCAGCATTTT
CASSDWEGNQPQHF
>TRBJ1-4|TRBV6-5|-|-
TGTGCCAGCAGGCGGCAGGGGATTGAAAAACTGTTTTTT
CASRRQGIEKLFF
>TRBJ1-1|TRBV6-6|-|-
TGTGCCAGCAGCTTGTATACAGCGGGTAATGAAGCTTTCTTT
CASSLYTAGNEAFF
>TRBJ1-2|TRBV11-2|-|-
TGTGCCAGCAGCCAATACAGGGCTGGCTACACCTTC
CASSQYRAGYTF
>TRBJ1-2|TRBV14|-|-
TGTGCCAGCAGCCTCCAGGGTGCCTATGGCTACACCTTC
CASSLQGAYGYTF
>TRBJ2-3|TRBV6-5|TRBD2|-
TGTGCCAGCAGTAACAGACTAGCGGTCACAGATACGCAGTATTTT
CASSNRLAVTDTQYF
>TRBJ2-7|TRBV30|-|-
TGTGCCTGGAGTGGAGAGTACGAGCAGTACTTC
CAWSGEYEQYF
>TRBJ2-1|TRBV9|TRBD2|-
TGTGCCAGCAGTCCCCCTGGAGGAGCGGGAGCCAATGAGCAGTTCTTC
CASSPPGGAGANEQFF
>TRBJ2-1|TRBV4-2|-|-
TGTGCCAGCAGCCAGGGGCCAGCCATCTCCTACAATGAGCAGTTCTTC
CASSQGPAISYNEQFF
>TRBJ2-2|TRBV7-9|-|-
TGTGCCAGCGGGTCTGGGGCCTGGGGCGGGGAGCTGTTTTTT
CASGSGAWGGELFF
>TRBJ1-4|TRBV9|-|-
TGTGCCAGCAGCGTTGTCCCAAATGAAAAACTGTTTTTT
CASSVVPNEKLFF
>TRBJ2-3|TRBV30|-|-
TGTGCCTGGAGTGTTTCCGGGAGCCCCACAGATACGCAGTATTTT
CAWSVSGSPTDTQYF
>TRBJ2-3|TRBV7-9|-|-
TGTGCCAGCAGCTTAGCGAGGACAGCGGATACGCAGTATTTT
CASSLARTADTQYF
>TRBJ1-2|TRBV9|TRBD1|-
TGTGCCAGCAGCGCGCTGACAGGGTGGTACTATGGCTACACCTTC
CASSALTGWYYGYTF
>TRBJ2-7|TRBV5-1|TRBD2|few
TGCGCCAGCAGCTTGGCGGGACTAGCGGTATCCTACGAGCAGTACTTC
CASSLAGLAVSYEQYF
>TRBJ1-6|TRBV5-1|-|-
TGCGCCAGCAGCCACGGGACAACTCGCTATAGTGCCAATTCACCCCTCCACTTT
CASSHGTTRYSANSPLHF
>TRBJ2-5|TRBV28|-|-
TGTGCCAGCAGTTTCCCAGGGGTGCGAGAGACCCAGTACTTC
CASSFPGVRETQYF
>TRBJ2-1|TRBV18|-|-
TGTGCCAGCTCACCCCCCGTAGGAGGGTACAATGAGCAGTTCTTC
CASSPPVGGYNEQFF
>TRBJ1-6|TRBV28|TRBD1|-
TGTGCCGCCCAAGGACAGGGGGATTCACCCCTCCACTTT
CAAQGQGDSPLHF
>TRBJ2-1|TRBV6-1|TRBD2|few
TGTGCCAGCAAGACCGCGTGGCGGGAGGTCTATGAGCAGTTCTTC
CASKTAWREVYEQFF
>TRBJ2-1|TRBV29-1|TRBD2|-
TGCAGCGTGGGGGACTTCGGCGGGGGAATCAATGAGCAGTTCTTC
CSVGDFGGGINEQFF
>TRBJ2-5|TRBV19|-|-
TGTGCCAGTAGTATGGTGGGAGTAGGTGAGACCCAGTACTTC
CASSMVGVGETQYF
>TRBJ1-2|TRBV11-3|-|-
TGTGCCAGCAGTACGGGCCCTCAAGGGGGCTATGGCTACACCTTC
CASSTGPQGGYGYTF
>TRBJ2-3|TRBV6-4|TRBD2|-
TGTGCCAGCAGTGCCCTAGCGGGAGGTGGGGGTCCAGATACGCAGTATTTT
CASSALAGGGGPDTQYF
>TRBJ1-4|TRBV9|-|-
TGTGCCAGCAGCGCCCGGTCCTCGGGTAATGAAAAACTGTTTTTT
CASSARSSGNEKLFF
>TRBJ1-4|TRBV19|TRBD1|-
TGTGCCACTCAGGGGGCTTCGGAGGAAAAACTGTTTTTT
CATQGASEEKLFF
>TRBJ1-4|TRBV29-1|-|-
TGCAGCGGGATAACGCAGGCCCAAGAAAAACTGTTTTTT
CSGITQAQEKLFF
>TRBJ2-5|TRBV28|-|-
TGTGCCAGCACCCTGCGAGGTACTGAAGAGACCCAGTACTTC
CASTLRGTEETQYF
>TRBJ2-3|TRBV11-1|TRBD2|-
TGTGCCAGCAGCTACTGGGAGGGAGATACGCAGTATTTT
CASSYWEGDTQYF